This TCR beta chain is drawn from a study of beta chain features in type 1 diabetes. As every portion of the isolated RNA was reverse transcribed, the sequencing read expressed TCRB transcripts. TCRdb keeps only in-frame clones here, not all; method: immunoSEQ multiplex PCR. The table lists hundreds of thousands of clones, roughly 31% of them singletons. Germline CDR1 LNHNV, CDR2 YYDKDF (reference sequence). This CDR3 is 14 amino acids long. V was clipped by 2 bases and J by 2 bases; unmatched bases: 2. The TCR originated in a man younger than 35 in good health. The genes are TRBV15 and TRBJ2-7; 8 bases are a match to TRBD2. Sequenced input: naive CD4+ T cells from blood. CDR3: CATSRILAAYEQYF. The CDR3 nucleotides read TGTGCCACCAGCAGAATACTAGCGGCCTACGAGCAGTACTTC.